The next 19 T cell receptor beta chains were all read from a single sample in a study of blood T cell repertoires in COVID-19. TCRdb's copy holds only in-frame clones and misses some; the assay was immunoSEQ multiplex PCR. The repertoire holds some 220,000 clones, with more than 80% as singletons. Source material: PBMCs or T cells enriched from blood (not recorded which). Receptors originate from a woman aged 18-29 years in a cohort exposed to, infected with or recovered from COVID-19 (not recorded which).

The CDR3 DNA follows: TGTGCCAGCAGCCGTAGCGGTCCCCCGGGCGATGAGCAGTTCTTC. This encodes CASSRSGPPGDEQFF. The rearrangement joins TRBV14 to TRBJ2-1; D is perhaps TRBD2 (6 bases). CDR1 and CDR2 (germline): SGHDN, FVKESK. Trimming shortened V by 4 bases and J by 8 bases, and 18 bases separated the two germline ends. The CDR3 consists of 15 residues.

This chain joins TRBV18 and TRBJ2-3; TRBD2 aligns across 12 bases. The CDR3 has 20 residues. V shed 5 bases, J shed 4 bases, and the junction held 19 bases outside the gene matches. CDR1 and CDR2 from the germline V gene are KGHSH and LQKENI. CDR3 nucleotide sequence: TGTGCCAGCTCATCCTCCCTATTATCCCCTAGCGGGAGGGCCGCAGATACGCAGTATTTT. Translating gives CASSSSLLSPSGRAADTQYF.

J is TRBJ2-3 and V is TRBV18; TRBD2 matches at 9 bases. Losses at the gene ends were 3 bases for V and 1 base for J; bases not matched to a gene: 5. The germline gives CDR1 KGHSH, CDR2 LQKENI. The CDR3 has 16 residues. The CDR3: CASSPESSGGTDTQYF. The CDR3 nucleotides are TGTGCCAGCTCACCTGAATCTAGCGGGGGCACAGATACGCAGTATTTT.

The V gene is TRBV6-5, the J gene TRBJ2-2, with TRBD2 as a possible D gene (7 bases). Trimming shortened V by 7 bases and J by 7 bases, and 13 bases separated the two germline ends. The CDR3 length is 13 residues. From germline, CDR1 is MNHEY and CDR2 SVGAGI. CDR3 bases: TGTGCCAGCACCGGGGGAGGGGGCGGGGAGCTGTTTTTT. Encoded protein: CASTGGGGGELFF.

The chain recombines TRBV24-1 with TRBJ2-3; tentatively, D is TRBD2 (6 bases). The CDR3 is 14 amino acids. Germline CDR1 KGHDR, CDR2 SFDVKD. The V and J ends lost 1 base and 7 bases respectively, with 11 bases between them. The CDR3 region is CATSDFTSSHTQYF. The CDR3 nucleotides read TGTGCCACCAGTGATTTTACTAGCTCTCATACGCAGTATTTT.

To note about this clone: Other DNA sequences from this sample encode an identical CDR3 as well. The chain links TRBV24-1 to TRBJ1-1; 11 bases agree with TRBD1. CDR3 size: 14 residues. The germline CDR1 and CDR2 sequences are KGHDR and SFDVKD. With 4 bases clipped from V and 5 bases from J, the junction kept 2 bases outside the gene matches. The CDR3 reads CATSDGTGGTEAFF. CDR3 DNA: TGTGCCACCAGTGACGGGACAGGGGGGACTGAAGCTTTCTTT.

The gene calls are TRBV5-5 and TRBJ2-5, with 9 bases fitting TRBD1. Germline CDR1 SGHKS, CDR2 YYEKEE (reference sequence). This CDR3 comprises 15 residues. V trimming: 0 bases; J trimming: 5 bases; junction bases outside the gene matches: 5. For the CDR3, the DNA is TGTGCCAGCAGCTTGGATGGACAGGGGTGGGAGACCCAGTACTTC. Translated: CASSLDGQGWETQYF.

This chain links TRBV7-3 with TRBJ2-2; 8 nucleotides align to TRBD1. After removal of 4 bases from V and 4 bases from J, the junction contained 11 bases not matched to a gene. Looked up from germline, CDR1 is SGHTA and CDR2 is FQGTGA. The CDR3 consists of 17 residues. The DNA of the CDR3 is TGTGCCAGCAGCTCCCAGACAGGGGCCGGTGGCACCGGGGAGCTGTTTTTT. Protein product: CASSSQTGAGGTGELFF.

This sequence joins TRBV28 and TRBJ1-5, with D perhaps TRBD1 (5 bases). The ends were cut back, 8 bases at V and 4 bases at J, with 15 bases in the middle. This CDR3 is built from 14 residues. Germline CDR1 MDHEN, CDR2 SYDVKM. CDR3 DNA: TGTGCCAGCGCGGTTGAGACAGTGAATCAGCCCCAGCATTTT. It is translated as CASAVETVNQPQHF.

The V and J genes are TRBV7-6 and TRBJ2-7; D gene uncertain. Looked up from germline, CDR1 is SGHVS and CDR2 is FNYEAQ. The CDR3 sequence is 13 residues long. The V and J ends lost 5 bases and 3 bases respectively, with 11 bases between them. The CDR3 nucleotides read TGTGCCAGCAGCCCCCCAGGAAGCTACGAGCAGTACTTC. As protein: CASSPPGSYEQYF.

V usage is TRBV25-1 and J usage is TRBJ1-1; possibly TRBD1 for D (6 bases). Germline V gene lookup returns CDR1 MGHDK and CDR2 SYGVNS. Trimming cost V 3 bases and J 3 bases, with 11 bases left between them. CDR3 size: 14 residues. The CDR3 sequence: CASSDLDRDTEAFF. In DNA, the CDR3 is TGTGCCAGCAGTGATCTGGACAGAGACACTGAAGCTTTCTTT. Drawing the rest from reference TRBV25-1 and TRBJ1-1, the complete variable domain is EADIYQTPRYLVIGTGKKITLECSQTMGHDKMYWYQQDPGMELHLIHYSYGVNSTEKGDLSSESTVSRIRTEHFPLTLESARPSHTSQYLCASSDLDRDTEAFFGQGTRLTVV.

J is TRBJ2-6 and V is TRBV24-1; D is uncertain. Germline CDR1 and CDR2: KGHDR and SFDVKD. V was pared by 4 bases and J by 2 bases, with 5 bases between. This CDR3 has 14 residues. The CDR3 is CATSEATGANVLTF. In DNA form, the CDR3 reads TGTGCCACCAGTGAAGCTACTGGGGCCAACGTCCTGACTTTC.

V and J are TRBV19 and TRBJ2-1; 9 bases are shared with TRBD2. This CDR3 has 12 residues. The germline gives CDR1 LNHDA, CDR2 SQIVND (reference sequence). The V segment lost 3 bases and the J segment 10 bases; nucleotides outside the gene matches: 1. CDR3 in DNA: TGTGCCAGTAGTATTACTAGCGGGGAGCAGTTCTTC. This encodes CASSITSGEQFF.

This sequence joins TRBV7-3 and TRBJ2-2; 12 bases map to TRBD2. Losses at the gene ends were 4 bases for V and 4 bases for J; bases not matched to a gene: 4. This CDR3 is built from 16 residues. The germline V gene encodes CDR1 SGHTA and CDR2 FQGTGA. The CDR3 DNA reads TGTGCCAGCAGCTCGGGACTAGCGGGCGGCACCGGGGAGCTGTTTTTT. Encoded protein: CASSSGLAGGTGELFF.

The table lists this clone with a few counts. V and J are TRBV3-1 (or the pseudogene TRBV3-2) and TRBJ1-2; 8 bases fit TRBD1. The ends lost 7 bases at V and 1 base at J; junction bases unmatched: 5. The CDR3 is made up of 14 amino acids. Germline V gene lookup returns CDR1 LGHDT and CDR2 YNNKEL (reference sequence). The CDR3 sequence: CASTLQGGNYGYTF. The CDR3 DNA reads TGTGCCAGCACCTTACAGGGGGGTAACTATGGCTACACCTTC.

This clone was seen once. The genes are TRBV29-1 and TRBJ1-2; a possible D gene is TRBD1 (5 bases). CDR3 length equals 14 residues. Germline values: CDR1 SQVTM, CDR2 ANQGSEA. The V end was cut by 1 base, the J end by 4 bases, with 13 bases between. The DNA for the CDR3 is TGCAGCGTTGAAGGGGGAGGGGTCTTCTATGGCTACACCTTC. Amino acids: CSVEGGGVFYGYTF.

J is TRBJ2-7 and V is TRBV23-1; 15 bases map to TRBD2. TRBV23-1 is known as an ORF, though its function is uncertain. This CDR3 region has 18 residues. With V trimmed by 10 bases and J by 0 bases, 13 bases remained unmatched. CDR3 nucleotides: TGCGCCAACGACCCGGGACTAGCGGGGGGCTCCTCCTCCTACGAGCAGTACTTC. Translated: CANDPGLAGGSSSYEQYF.

V usage is TRBV6-5 and J usage is TRBJ1-5; TRBD1 matches 9 bases. In germline, CDR1 is MNHEY, CDR2 SVGAGI. The CDR3 is made up of 14 amino acids. J gave up 7 bases and V 6 bases, and 7 bases lay outside the gene matches. The DNA for the CDR3 is TGTGCCAGCAGCGTACTTACAGGGGGCCAGCCCCAGCATTTT. Protein product: CASSVLTGGQPQHF.

This sequence joins TRBV6-2 or TRBV6-3 and TRBJ1-1; the D is unclear. V was clipped by 7 bases and J by 1 base, with 19 bases between them. CDR1 is MNHEY and CDR2 is SVGEGT in the germline V gene. The CDR3 contains 16 residues. The CDR3 loop is CASIPTPGETNTEAFF. CDR3 coding DNA: TGTGCCAGCATCCCTACCCCCGGGGAAACGAACACTGAAGCTTTCTTT.